The clone carrying this T cell receptor beta chain was counted only a few times. Its specificity is unknown. During its preparation, the TCRbeta library received unique molecular identifiers. TCRdb used MiXCR to reprocess the PCR reads, holding one entry per CDR3 protein. The table includes roughly 350,000 distinct CDR3 sequences, around 15% detected once. The entry originates in a study of T-cell reconstitution after alpha-beta-depleted transplantation in children. The study's findings and limits: Newly produced T cells mostly accounted for T-cell counts and diversity one year post-transplant. The origin of alpha-beta T cells about two months after transplant was reportedly several hundred expanded graft clones. Surviving thymic progenitors and recipient T cells were the source of high TCRbeta diversity at day 60 in some patients.

The ends lost 9 bases at V and 0 bases at J; junction bases unmatched: 3. Germline CDR1 reads SGHRS; CDR2 reads YFSETQ. The CDR3 extends over 13 amino acids. The source was PBMCs, mostly from graft donor cells, collected 360 days after TCRalphabeta/CD19-depleted stem cell transplant. This sequence was found in a male patient between 2 and 10 years old who had a stem cell transplant for acute lymphoblastic leukemia, so the T cells may come from the graft donor. V is TRBV5-1 and J is TRBJ2-1; 7 bases map to TRBD1. The CDR3 protein is CATRQGSYNEQFF. The CDR3 DNA reads as TGCGCCACCCGACAGGGCTCCTACAATGAGCAGTTCTTC.